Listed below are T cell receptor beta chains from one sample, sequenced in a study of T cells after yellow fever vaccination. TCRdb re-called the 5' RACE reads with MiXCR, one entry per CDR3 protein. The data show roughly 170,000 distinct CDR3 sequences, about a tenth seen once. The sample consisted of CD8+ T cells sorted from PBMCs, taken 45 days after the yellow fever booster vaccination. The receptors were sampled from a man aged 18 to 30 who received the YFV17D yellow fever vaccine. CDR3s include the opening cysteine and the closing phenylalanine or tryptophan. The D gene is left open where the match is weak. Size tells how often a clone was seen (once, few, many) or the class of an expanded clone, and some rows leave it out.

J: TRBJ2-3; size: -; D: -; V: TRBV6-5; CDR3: CASSPTSRGRTDTQYF; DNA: TGTGCCAGCAGCCCCACTTCCAGGGGTAGGACAGATACGCAGTATTTT
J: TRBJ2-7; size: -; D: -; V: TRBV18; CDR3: CASSYSDGSYEQYF; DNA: TGTGCCAGCTCATACTCGGACGGCTCCTACGAGCAGTACTTC
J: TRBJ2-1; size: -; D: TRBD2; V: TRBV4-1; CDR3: CASSQPGLAGGTYNEQFF; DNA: TGCGCCAGCAGCCAACCCGGACTAGCGGGGGGTACCTACAATGAGCAGTTCTTC
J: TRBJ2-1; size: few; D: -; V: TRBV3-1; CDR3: CASSQDQRWSSYNEQFF; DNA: TGTGCCAGCAGCCAAGATCAGCGGTGGAGCTCCTACAATGAGCAGTTCTTC
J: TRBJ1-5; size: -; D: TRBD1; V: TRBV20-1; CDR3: CSARVRDRGNHQPQHF; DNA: TGCAGTGCTAGAGTCCGAGACAGGGGGAATCATCAGCCCCAGCATTTT
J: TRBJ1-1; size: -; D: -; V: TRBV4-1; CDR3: CASSSAWGGTEAFF; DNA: TGCGCCAGCAGCTCGGCGTGGGGTGGCACTGAAGCTTTCTTT
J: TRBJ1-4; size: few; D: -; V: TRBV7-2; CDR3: CASSLKVGLEANEKLFF; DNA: TGTGCCAGCAGCTTAAAGGTTGGCCTGGAGGCTAATGAAAAACTGTTTTTT
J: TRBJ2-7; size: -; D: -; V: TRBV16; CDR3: CASSFRGGARYEQYF; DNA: TGTGCCAGCAGTTTCAGGGGAGGGGCCCGCTACGAGCAGTACTTC
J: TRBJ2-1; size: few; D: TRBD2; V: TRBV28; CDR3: CASSTLPTSDYNEQFF; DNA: TGTGCCAGCAGTACCCTTCCGACTAGCGACTACAATGAGCAGTTCTTC
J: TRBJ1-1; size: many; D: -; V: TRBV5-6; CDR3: CASSLDRLEAFF; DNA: TGTGCCAGCAGCTTAGACCGCCTTGAAGCTTTCTTT
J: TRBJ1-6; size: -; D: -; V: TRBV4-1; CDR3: CASSREGNSPLHF; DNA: TGCGCCAGCAGCCGGGAGGGAAATTCACCCCTCCACTTT
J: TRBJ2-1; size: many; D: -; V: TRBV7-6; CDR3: CASSSSGAYNEQFF; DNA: TGTGCCAGCAGCTCCTCGGGCGCCTACAATGAGCAGTTCTTC
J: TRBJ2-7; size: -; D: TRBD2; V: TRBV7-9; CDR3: CASSPGLAGGQYF; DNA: TGTGCCAGCAGCCCGGGACTCGCGGGGGGGCAGTACTTC
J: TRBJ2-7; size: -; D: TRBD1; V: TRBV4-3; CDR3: CASSQGDRGYEQYF; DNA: TGCGCCAGCAGCCAAGGGGACAGGGGCTACGAGCAGTACTTC
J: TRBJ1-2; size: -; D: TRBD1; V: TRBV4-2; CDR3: CASRTGRNGYTF; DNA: TGTGCCAGCAGGACAGGGAGGAATGGCTACACCTTC
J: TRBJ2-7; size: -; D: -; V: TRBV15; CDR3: CATSRDKGGIYEQYF; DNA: TGTGCCACCAGCAGAGATAAGGGGGGGATCTACGAGCAGTACTTC
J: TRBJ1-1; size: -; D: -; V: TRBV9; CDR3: CASSVGRGRNTEAFF; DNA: TGTGCCAGCAGCGTAGGAAGGGGTAGGAACACTGAAGCTTTCTTT
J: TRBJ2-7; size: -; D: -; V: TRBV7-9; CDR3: CASSFVGGRVNEQYF; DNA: TGTGCCAGCAGCTTTGTAGGTGGTAGGGTCAACGAGCAGTACTTC
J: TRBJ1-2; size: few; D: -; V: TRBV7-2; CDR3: CASSRDTNYGYTF; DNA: TGTGCCAGCAGCCGGGACACTAACTATGGCTACACCTTC
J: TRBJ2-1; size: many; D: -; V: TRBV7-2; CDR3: CASTPSSSGEQFF; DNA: TGTGCCAGCACCCCATCCAGCTCCGGTGAGCAGTTCTTC
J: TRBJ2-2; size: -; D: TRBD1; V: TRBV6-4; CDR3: CASRDRDTGELFF; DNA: TGTGCCAGCCGGGACAGGGACACCGGGGAGCTGTTTTTT
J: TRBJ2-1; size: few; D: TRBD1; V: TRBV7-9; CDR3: CASSTRDSNQFF; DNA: TGTGCCAGCAGCACAAGGGACAGCAATCAGTTCTTC
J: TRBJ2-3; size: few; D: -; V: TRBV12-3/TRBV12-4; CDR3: CASTSGRVSTDTQYF; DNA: TGTGCCAGCACCTCGGGTAGGGTCAGCACAGATACGCAGTATTTT